Listed below are T cell receptor beta chains from one sample, sequenced in a study of blood T cell repertoires in COVID-19. TCRdb's table, derived via immunoSEQ multiplex PCR, lists solely in-frame clones and lacks some. The repertoire holds fewer than 300,000 clones, about 91% seen once, with under 3% in the top ten. Sequenced material: peripheral blood. The receptors stem from a person under 35 with COVID-19, enrolled during active disease. The conserved cysteine and the conserved F or W are not part of the CDR3 here. For some rows the clone size is stated as once, few or many, or as a class when expanded; others skip it.

CDR3	J	length	V	size
ASSEATGVGQPQH	TRBJ1-5	13	TRBV2	NA
ASSRTGSYYGYT	TRBJ1-2	12	TRBV6-2/TRBV6-3	NA
ASSLFSGRYNEQF	TRBJ2-1	13	TRBV5-4	NA
ASSLVASGVSSYEQY	TRBJ2-7	15	TRBV5-1	once
ASGDSSYEQY	TRBJ2-7	10	TRBV10-3	NA
ATQGQVNTEAF	TRBJ1-1	11	TRBV7-2	NA
ASSSELQPQH	TRBJ1-5	10	TRBV6-6	NA
ASSEADRDYNEQF	TRBJ2-1	13	TRBV6-1	NA
ASSEDRGKGRTQY	TRBJ2-5	13	TRBV2	NA
ASSFGASEGYGYT	TRBJ1-2	13	TRBV5-1	NA
ASSKVSSGRYAVSKNIQY	TRBJ2-4	18	TRBV21-1	NA
ASSQESGAGYT	TRBJ1-2	11	TRBV4-2	NA
AISEWGEGDQPQH	TRBJ1-5	13	TRBV10-3	NA
ASSQMGVPGLAGAIQY	TRBJ2-4	16	TRBV4-1	once
ASSDEVRDTIY	TRBJ1-3	11	TRBV12-3/TRBV12-4	NA
ASSFASGPYNEQF	TRBJ2-1	13	TRBV27	once
ASSEQGPSEQY	TRBJ2-7	11	TRBV6-4	NA
ASSQTPRGLAGFGHTGELF	TRBJ2-2	19	TRBV4-3	NA
ASSERETGFGETQY	TRBJ2-5	14	TRBV2	NA
ATQGWGADQPQH	TRBJ1-5	12	TRBV24-1	once
ASSLPTVPGELF	TRBJ2-2	12	TRBV28	NA
ASSSDRFGEQY	TRBJ2-7	11	TRBV7-9	NA
ASSSQGNQPQH	TRBJ1-5	11	TRBV6-6	once
ATSEPGGPNYGYT	TRBJ1-2	13	TRBV24-1	once
ASSLLAISTDTQY	TRBJ2-3	13	TRBV7-2	NA
ATSDGGLAYYNEQF	TRBJ2-1	14	TRBV24-1	NA
ASSLGGQGENYGYT	TRBJ1-2	14	TRBV7-9	NA
ASSFGLDYEQY	TRBJ2-7	11	TRBV28	NA
ASGRTGGTGELF	TRBJ2-2	12	TRBV6-6	NA
ASSEALAGVFEQY	TRBJ2-7	13	TRBV2	NA
ASSLSRSYTEAF	TRBJ1-1	12	TRBV5-6	NA
AISGQGRNEQF	TRBJ2-1	11	TRBV10-3	NA
ASSFGASGSADTQY	TRBJ2-3	14	TRBV28	NA
ASSPGFSGNTIY	TRBJ1-3	12	TRBV4-3	once
ASSLDRGPTQY	TRBJ2-3	11	TRBV7-2	once
ASSQVRGLGGYT	TRBJ1-2	12	TRBV4-3	NA
ASRLGQGGTQY	TRBJ2-5	11	TRBV6-5	NA
ASSTGTGHNEQF	TRBJ2-1	12	TRBV7-8	NA
SVEVGLAGGFYEQY	TRBJ2-7	14	TRBV29-1	NA